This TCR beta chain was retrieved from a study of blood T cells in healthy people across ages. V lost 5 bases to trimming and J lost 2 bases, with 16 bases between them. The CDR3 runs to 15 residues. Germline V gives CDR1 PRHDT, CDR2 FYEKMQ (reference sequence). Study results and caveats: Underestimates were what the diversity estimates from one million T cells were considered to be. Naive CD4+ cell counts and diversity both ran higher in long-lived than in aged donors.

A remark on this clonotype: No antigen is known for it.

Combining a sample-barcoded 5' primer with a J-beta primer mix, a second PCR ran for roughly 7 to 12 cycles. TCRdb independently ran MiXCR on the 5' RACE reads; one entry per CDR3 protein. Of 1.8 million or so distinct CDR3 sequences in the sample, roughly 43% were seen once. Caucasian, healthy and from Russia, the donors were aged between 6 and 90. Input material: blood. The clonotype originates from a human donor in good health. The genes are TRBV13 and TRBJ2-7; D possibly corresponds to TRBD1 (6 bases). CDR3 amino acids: CASSPANRDPYEQYF. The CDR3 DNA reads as TGTGCCAGCAGCCCTGCAAACAGGGATCCCTACGAGCAGTACTTC.